This section outlines one T cell receptor (beta chain) sequence together with its context. The record originates from a study of T cells expressing NK-cell markers. From the 5' RACE reads, TCRdb lists one entry per CDR3 protein and no DNA. Seen in this sample are under 200,000 distinct CDR3 sequences; the ten most common clones hold around a sixth. The germline V gene encodes CDR1 SGHDT and CDR2 YYEEEE. The CDR3 consists of 15 residues. The TCR was taken from a woman aged 18-70 years in good health. The sequenced sample consisted of blood T cells: a sorted CD56 or NKG2C T cell subset, CD4+ or CD8+ T cells, or bulk PBMC T cells (not recorded which). This chain links TRBV5-6 with TRBJ1-5; the D gene TCRdb calls, TRBD1, cannot be checked with no DNA. CDR3: CASSWGGQGLQPQHF. The variable domain in full, completed from reference TRBV5-6 and TRBJ1-5, reads DAGVTQSPTHLIKTRGQQVTLRCSPKSGHDTVSWYQQALGQGPQFIFQYYEEEERQRGNFPDRFSGHQFPNYSSELNVNALLLGDSALYLCASSWGGQGLQPQHFGDGTRLSIL.